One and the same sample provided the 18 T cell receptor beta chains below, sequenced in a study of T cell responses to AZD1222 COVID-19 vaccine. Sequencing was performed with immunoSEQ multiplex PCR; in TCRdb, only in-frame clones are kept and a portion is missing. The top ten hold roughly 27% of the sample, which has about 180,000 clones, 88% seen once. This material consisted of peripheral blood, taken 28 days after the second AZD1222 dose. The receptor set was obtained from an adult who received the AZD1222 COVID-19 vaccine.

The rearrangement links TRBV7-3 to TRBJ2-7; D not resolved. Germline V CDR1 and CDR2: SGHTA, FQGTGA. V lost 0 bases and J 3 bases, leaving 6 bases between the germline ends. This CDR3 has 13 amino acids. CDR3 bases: TGTGCCAGCAGCTTAACAGGGCACTACGAGCAGTACTTC. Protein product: CASSLTGHYEQYF.

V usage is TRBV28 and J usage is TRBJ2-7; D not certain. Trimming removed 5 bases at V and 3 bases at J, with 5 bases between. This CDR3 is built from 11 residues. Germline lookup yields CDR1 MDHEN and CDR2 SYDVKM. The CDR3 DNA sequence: TGTGCCAGCAGTCAATACTACGAGCAGTACTTC. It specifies CASSQYYEQYF.

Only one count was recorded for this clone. The CDR3 nucleotides read TGTGCCAGCAGTGTTGGATGGTTCGCTAGCGGGAGTAATGAGCAGTTCTTC. It encodes CASSVGWFASGSNEQFF. The chain combines TRBV2 with TRBJ2-1, with 10 positions matching TRBD2. Germline CDR1 SNHLY, CDR2 FYNNEI. The J segment lost 7 bases and the V segment lost 4 bases, leaving 13 bases of the junction unmatched. This CDR3 has 17 residues.

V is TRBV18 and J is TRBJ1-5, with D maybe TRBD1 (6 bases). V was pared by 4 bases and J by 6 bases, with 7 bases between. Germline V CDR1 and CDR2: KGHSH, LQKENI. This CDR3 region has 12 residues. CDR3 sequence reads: CASSQQGQPQHF. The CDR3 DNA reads TGTGCCAGCTCACAACAGGGTCAGCCCCAGCATTTT.

This CDR3 is CASSRELFSPLHF. The CDR3 DNA is TGTGCCAGCTCCCGGGAACTATTTTCACCCCTCCACTTT. This chain joins TRBV6-5 and TRBJ1-6; D gene unclear. V was shortened by 8 bases and J by 9 bases, with 14 bases between the two germline ends. CDR1 and CDR2 from the germline V gene are MNHEY and SVGAGI. The CDR3 length is 13 residues.

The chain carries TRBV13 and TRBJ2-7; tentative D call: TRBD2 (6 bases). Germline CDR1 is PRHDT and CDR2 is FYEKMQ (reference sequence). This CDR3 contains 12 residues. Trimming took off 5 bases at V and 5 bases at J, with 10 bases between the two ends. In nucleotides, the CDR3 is TGTGCCAGCAGCCTAACTAGCAACGAGCAGTACTTC. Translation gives CASSLTSNEQYF. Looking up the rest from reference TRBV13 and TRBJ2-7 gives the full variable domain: AAGVIQSPRHLIKEKRETATLKCYPIPRHDTVYWYQQGPGQDPQFLISFYEKMQSDKGSIPDRFSAQQFSDYHSELNMSSLELGDSALYFCASSLTSNEQYFGPGTRLTVT.

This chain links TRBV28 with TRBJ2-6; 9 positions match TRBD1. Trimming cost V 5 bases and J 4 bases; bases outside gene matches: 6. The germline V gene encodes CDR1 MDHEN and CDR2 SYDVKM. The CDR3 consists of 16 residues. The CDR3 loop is CASSGQGSFGANVLTF. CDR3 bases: TGTGCCAGCAGTGGACAGGGGAGTTTCGGGGCCAACGTCCTGACTTTC.

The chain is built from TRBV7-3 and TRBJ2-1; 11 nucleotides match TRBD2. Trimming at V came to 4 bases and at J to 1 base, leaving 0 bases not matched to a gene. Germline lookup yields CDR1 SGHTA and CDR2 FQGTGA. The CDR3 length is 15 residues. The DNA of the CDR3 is TGTGCCAGCAGCTCTAGCGGGAGGTCCTACAATGAGCAGTTCTTC. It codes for CASSSSGRSYNEQFF.

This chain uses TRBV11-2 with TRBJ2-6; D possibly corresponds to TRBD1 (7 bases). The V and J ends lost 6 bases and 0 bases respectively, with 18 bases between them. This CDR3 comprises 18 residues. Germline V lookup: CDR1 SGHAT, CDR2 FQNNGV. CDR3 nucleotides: TGTGCCAGCAGTTGGGGGGCAGGGGGAAGCTCTGGGGCCAACGTCCTGACTTTC. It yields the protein CASSWGAGGSSGANVLTF.

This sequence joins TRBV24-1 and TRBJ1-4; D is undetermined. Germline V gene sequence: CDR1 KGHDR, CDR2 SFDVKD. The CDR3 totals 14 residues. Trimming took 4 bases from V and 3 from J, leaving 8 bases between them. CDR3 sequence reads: CATSDRLANEKLFF. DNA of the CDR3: TGTGCCACCAGTGACCGACTAGCTAATGAAAAACTGTTTTTT.

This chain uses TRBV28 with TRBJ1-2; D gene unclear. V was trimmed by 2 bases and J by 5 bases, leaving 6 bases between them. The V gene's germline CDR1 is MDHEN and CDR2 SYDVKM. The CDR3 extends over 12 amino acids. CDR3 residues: CASSLERYGYTF. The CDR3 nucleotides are TGTGCCAGCAGTTTAGAACGATATGGCTACACCTTC.

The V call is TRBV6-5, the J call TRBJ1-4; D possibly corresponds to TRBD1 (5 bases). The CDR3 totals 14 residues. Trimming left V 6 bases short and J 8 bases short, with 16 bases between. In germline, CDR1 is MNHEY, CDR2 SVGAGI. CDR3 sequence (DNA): TGTGCCAGCAGGCCCAGGGCCGCCTACGAAAAACTGTTTTTT. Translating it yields CASRPRAAYEKLFF.

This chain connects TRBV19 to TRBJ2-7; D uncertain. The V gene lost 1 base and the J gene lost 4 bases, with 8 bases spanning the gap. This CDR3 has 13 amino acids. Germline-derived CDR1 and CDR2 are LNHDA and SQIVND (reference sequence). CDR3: CASSIGTEYEQYF. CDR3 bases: TGTGCCAGTAGTATAGGTACGGAATACGAGCAGTACTTC.

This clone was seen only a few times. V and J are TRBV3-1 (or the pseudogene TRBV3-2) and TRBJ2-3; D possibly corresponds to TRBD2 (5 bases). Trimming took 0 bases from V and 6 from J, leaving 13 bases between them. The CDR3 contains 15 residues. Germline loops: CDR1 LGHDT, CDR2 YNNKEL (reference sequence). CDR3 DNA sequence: TGTGCCAGCAGCCAAGATCGTCTAGCATCTGATACGCAGTATTTT. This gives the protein CASSQDRLASDTQYF.

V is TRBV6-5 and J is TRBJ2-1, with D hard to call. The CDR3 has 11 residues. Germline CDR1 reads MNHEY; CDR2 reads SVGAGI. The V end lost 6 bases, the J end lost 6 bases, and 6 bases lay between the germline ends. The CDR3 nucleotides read TGTGCCAGCAGGGTCGCCAATGAGCAGTTCTTC. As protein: CASRVANEQFF.

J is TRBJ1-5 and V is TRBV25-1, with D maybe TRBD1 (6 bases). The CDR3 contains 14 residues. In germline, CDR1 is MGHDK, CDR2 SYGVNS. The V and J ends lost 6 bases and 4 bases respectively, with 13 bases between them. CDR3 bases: TGTGCCAGCAGCGACTACACAGGGAATCAGCCCCAGCATTTT. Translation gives CASSDYTGNQPQHF.

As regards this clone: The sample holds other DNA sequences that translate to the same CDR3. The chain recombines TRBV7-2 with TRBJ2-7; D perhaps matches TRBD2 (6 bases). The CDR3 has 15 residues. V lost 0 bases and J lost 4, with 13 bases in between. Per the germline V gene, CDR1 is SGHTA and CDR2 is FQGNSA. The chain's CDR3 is CASSLASGSSYEQYF. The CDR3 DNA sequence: TGTGCCAGCAGCTTAGCTAGCGGTTCTTCTTACGAGCAGTACTTC.

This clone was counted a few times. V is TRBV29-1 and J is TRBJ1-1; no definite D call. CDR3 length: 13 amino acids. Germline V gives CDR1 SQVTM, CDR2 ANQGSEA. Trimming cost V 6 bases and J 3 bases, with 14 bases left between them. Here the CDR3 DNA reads TGCAGCGTCGCGAACATCGAGGACACTGAAGCTTTCTTT. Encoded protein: CSVANIEDTEAFF.